Listed below are T cell receptor beta chains from one sample, sequenced in a study of identical twins. TCRdb recomputed calls from the 5' RACE reads with MiXCR, one row per CDR3 protein. The sample has 500,000 to 550,000 distinct CDR3 sequences, around 22% seen once. Another study also made use of these data, one on yellow fever vaccine responses in identical twins.

Input material: CD4+ T cells sorted from blood. All receptors come from a woman under 30 in good health. Each CDR3 is given with its conserved first and last residue. A D gene is named only where the DNA matches it firmly. Only part of the rows carry a size: once, few, many, or a class if the clone is expanded.

v_call	j_call	d_call	clone_size	cdr3_aa	cdr3_nt
TRBV6-2/TRBV6-3	TRBJ2-7	-	-	CASSPPGTRYEQYF	TGTGCCAGCAGCCCCCCCGGGACACGCTACGAGCAGTACTTC
TRBV5-6	TRBJ2-7	-	many	CASSLYGLVSYEQYF	TGTGCCAGCAGCTTGTACGGGCTAGTTTCCTACGAGCAGTACTTC
TRBV5-8	TRBJ2-1	-	few	CASSSERGDEQFF	TGTGCCAGCAGTTCGGAAAGAGGCGATGAGCAGTTCTTC
TRBV7-9	TRBJ2-2	-	few	CASSFNPGATGELFF	TGTGCCAGCAGCTTCAATCCAGGGGCTACCGGGGAGCTGTTTTTT
TRBV24-1	TRBJ2-1	-	few	CATSALDGTSSYNEQFF	TGTGCCACCAGTGCTCTGGACGGGACAAGCTCCTACAATGAGCAGTTCTTC
TRBV11-2	TRBJ2-7	TRBD1	-	CASSLVVGTGTVQYF	TGTGCCAGCAGCTTAGTAGTCGGGACAGGGACGGTGCAGTACTTC
TRBV4-1	TRBJ2-1	TRBD2	-	CASSQYPGTSGSFAEQFF	TGCGCCAGCAGCCAATATCCGGGAACTAGCGGGAGCTTTGCTGAGCAGTTCTTC
TRBV15	TRBJ2-7	-	few	CATSREQGRVSYEQYF	TGTGCCACCAGCAGGGAGCAGGGGAGAGTGTCCTACGAGCAGTACTTC
TRBV5-1	TRBJ2-3	TRBD2	few	CASSYRTSGSADTQYF	TGCGCCAGCAGTTATAGGACTAGCGGGAGTGCAGATACGCAGTATTTT
TRBV20-1	TRBJ2-1	TRBD2	-	CSARDGLAVYNEQFF	TGCAGTGCTAGAGATGGACTAGCGGTCTACAATGAGCAGTTCTTC
TRBV5-5	TRBJ2-5	-	-	CASSLGTGAGYSQETQYF	TGTGCCAGCAGCTTGGGGACAGGAGCGGGGTATTCGCAAGAGACCCAGTACTTC
TRBV24-1	TRBJ2-1	TRBD2	-	CATSEPKGSGNYNEQFF	TGTGCCACCAGTGAACCCAAGGGTAGCGGGAACTACAATGAGCAGTTCTTC
TRBV9	TRBJ2-2	-	-	CASSPSPGPNTGELFF	TGTGCCAGCAGCCCGTCCCCGGGACCGAACACCGGGGAGCTGTTTTTT
TRBV5-1	TRBJ2-1	-	few	CASSLAQLGSLNEQFF	TGCGCCAGCAGCTTGGCCCAGCTAGGATCCCTTAATGAGCAGTTCTTC
TRBV20-1	TRBJ2-7	TRBD2	-	CSARSSGTSGTEQYF	TGCAGTGCTAGAAGTTCCGGGACTAGCGGGACCGAGCAGTACTTC
TRBV20-1	TRBJ2-3	-	-	CSARKPQGTDTQYF	TGCAGTGCTAGAAAACCGCAGGGGACAGATACGCAGTATTTT
TRBV7-9	TRBJ2-1	-	-	CASSLVPGYNEQFF	TGTGCCAGCAGCTTAGTACCTGGCTACAATGAGCAGTTCTTC
TRBV20-1	TRBJ1-1	-	-	CSAFREGNTEAFF	TGCAGTGCCTTCAGGGAGGGTAACACTGAAGCTTTCTTT
TRBV4-1	TRBJ2-3	TRBD2	-	CASSQTPMGLGLADTQYF	TGCGCCAGCAGCCAAACCCCGATGGGACTAGGGCTAGCGGATACGCAGTATTTT
TRBV7-9	TRBJ2-1	-	-	CASSLAGTNEQFF	TGTGCCAGCAGCTTAGCAGGAACCAATGAGCAGTTCTTC
TRBV3-1	TRBJ2-1	TRBD2	-	CASSPISFGLAEAGLQFF	TGTGCCAGCAGCCCCATCTCTTTCGGGCTAGCGGAGGCCGGGTTACAGTTCTTC
TRBV3-1	TRBJ2-7	TRBD2	-	CASSQTPGLAGYEQYF	TGTGCCAGCAGCCAAACACCGGGACTAGCGGGCTACGAGCAGTACTTC
TRBV7-6	TRBJ2-7	TRBD1	-	CASSLRGVEDQSSRQGPYEQYF	TGTGCCAGCAGCTTAAGAGGTGTGGAGGACCAGAGTTCAAGACAGGGACCCTACGAGCAGTACTTC
TRBV18	TRBJ2-1	-	few	CASSPPTRYNEQFF	TGTGCCAGCTCACCCCCCACCCGCTACAATGAGCAGTTCTTC
TRBV4-1	TRBJ2-5	TRBD1	few	CASSQDPRPGGLGTQYF	TGCGCCAGCAGCCAAGATCCCCGTCCAGGGGGTTTGGGGACCCAGTACTTC
TRBV29-1	TRBJ2-3	-	few	CSVEGLTDTQYF	TGCAGCGTTGAGGGTCTGACAGATACGCAGTATTTT
TRBV11-2	TRBJ2-4	TRBD1	few	CASSWDRAENIQYF	TGTGCCAGCAGCTGGGACAGGGCAGAGAACATTCAGTACTTC
TRBV9	TRBJ2-3	TRBD2	-	CASSVDSGRVGDTQYF	TGTGCCAGCAGCGTAGATAGCGGGAGAGTGGGAGATACGCAGTATTTT
TRBV4-1	TRBJ1-2	-	-	CASSPRGGPYGYTF	TGCGCCAGCAGTCCTCGTGGGGGACCCTATGGCTACACCTTC
TRBV3-1	TRBJ2-7	-	-	CASSQDRARYEQYF	TGTGCCAGCAGCCAAGATCGGGCACGTTACGAGCAGTACTTC
TRBV19	TRBJ1-5	-	-	CASSLGGGRDQPQHF	TGTGCCAGTAGCCTCGGGGGGGGCCGAGATCAGCCCCAGCATTTT
TRBV29-1	TRBJ2-3	TRBD2	-	CSVNPASGRADTQYF	TGCAGCGTCAACCCTGCTAGCGGGAGGGCAGATACGCAGTATTTT
TRBV28	TRBJ1-3	TRBD1	-	CASRSGTASGNTIYF	TGTGCCAGCAGATCCGGGACAGCTTCTGGAAACACCATATATTTT
TRBV12-3/TRBV12-4	TRBJ2-3	TRBD2	-	CASSPLAGEVGTGTDTQYF	TGTGCCAGCAGCCCGTTAGCGGGAGAGGTCGGCACGGGTACAGATACGCAGTATTTT
TRBV7-2	TRBJ2-2	TRBD1	-	CASSLVGTATNTGELFF	TGTGCCAGCAGCTTAGTCGGGACAGCTACGAACACCGGGGAGCTGTTTTTT
TRBV12-3/TRBV12-4	TRBJ1-4	-	-	CASSLAGRTNEKLFF	TGTGCCAGCAGTTTAGCAGGACGGACTAATGAAAAACTGTTTTTT
TRBV20-1	TRBJ2-3	TRBD2	few	CSARDPQLADTDTQYF	TGCAGTGCTAGAGATCCCCAGCTAGCGGACACAGATACGCAGTATTTT
TRBV7-8	TRBJ2-1	TRBD2	-	CASSFTTSWSSYNEQFF	TGTGCCAGCAGCTTTACGACTAGCTGGAGCTCCTACAATGAGCAGTTCTTC
TRBV2	TRBJ1-1	-	few	CASSEARVVTEAFF	TGTGCCAGCAGTGAAGCGCGCGTGGTCACTGAAGCTTTCTTT
TRBV29-1	TRBJ1-2	TRBD1	few	CSVTRTGTNYGYTF	TGCAGCGTTACCAGGACAGGGACAAACTATGGCTACACCTTC
TRBV24-1	TRBJ2-2	-	-	CATSGQSALFNTGELFF	TGTGCCACCAGTGGGCAATCAGCCCTTTTTAACACCGGGGAGCTGTTTTTT
TRBV12-3/TRBV12-4	TRBJ1-4	-	-	CASSFAGGREKLFF	TGTGCCAGCAGTTTTGCCGGGGGCCGTGAAAAACTGTTTTTT
TRBV7-9	TRBJ1-1	-	-	CASSLDVGVAFF	TGTGCCAGCAGCTTAGACGTGGGGGTAGCTTTCTTT
TRBV6-2/TRBV6-3	TRBJ2-1	TRBD2	-	CASSSAGRYNEQFF	TGTGCCAGCAGTTCCGCCGGGAGGTACAATGAGCAGTTCTTC
TRBV7-6	TRBJ2-2	TRBD2	-	CASSLGLARTGELFF	TGTGCCAGCAGCTTAGGACTAGCGCGCACCGGGGAGCTGTTTTTT
TRBV10-3	TRBJ2-1	-	-	CAISVIGGSYNEQFF	TGTGCCATCAGCGTTATCGGCGGGTCCTACAATGAGCAGTTCTTC
TRBV6-1	TRBJ2-1	-	few	CASRLTQGTWNEQFF	TGTGCCAGCAGACTAACACAGGGTACTTGGAATGAGCAGTTCTTC
TRBV3-1	TRBJ2-1	-	-	CASSPHRGTARHEQFF	TGTGCCAGCAGCCCCCACCGAGGGACTGCTAGGCATGAGCAGTTCTTC
TRBV3-1	TRBJ1-3	TRBD1	-	CASSHTGTGGSGNTIYF	TGTGCCAGCAGCCACACCGGGACAGGAGGCTCTGGAAACACCATATATTTT
TRBV20-1	TRBJ1-1	-	once	CSAKKNTEAFF	TGCAGTGCTAAGAAGAACACTGAAGCTTTCTTT
TRBV6-1	TRBJ2-2	TRBD2	few	CASRTSGTGELFF	TGTGCCAGCAGGACTAGCGGCACCGGGGAGCTGTTTTTT
TRBV29-1	TRBJ2-3	-	-	CSVEEGETRTAGTDTQYF	TGCAGCGTTGAAGAGGGGGAGACGAGGACGGCGGGGACAGATACGCAGTATTTT
TRBV7-2	TRBJ1-1	-	few	CASSWSGGEAFF	TGTGCCAGCAGCTGGAGTGGGGGGGAAGCTTTCTTT
TRBV11-1	TRBJ2-7	TRBD2	few	CASRDFPGLAGGPSYEQYF	TGTGCCAGCAGAGACTTTCCGGGACTAGCGGGAGGGCCCTCCTACGAGCAGTACTTC
TRBV10-3	TRBJ2-1	TRBD1	-	CAISDWGQGATGGNNEQFF	TGTGCCATCAGTGACTGGGGACAGGGGGCTACAGGGGGAAACAATGAGCAGTTCTTC
TRBV10-3	TRBJ2-2	-	-	CAISEPGLGAPNTGELFF	TGTGCCATCAGTGAGCCCGGCTTGGGCGCACCTAACACCGGGGAGCTGTTTTTT
TRBV5-1	TRBJ2-7	TRBD1	few	CASSERPRSGGLYEQYF	TGCGCCAGCAGCGAACGGCCGAGGTCAGGGGGCTTGTACGAGCAGTACTTC
TRBV15	TRBJ2-5	TRBD2	-	CATRRNGGGETQYF	TGTGCCACCCGACGGAACGGCGGGGGTGAGACCCAGTACTTC
TRBV10-1	TRBJ2-5	-	few	CASSRNIQETQYF	TGCGCCAGCAGCAGGAATATCCAAGAGACCCAGTACTTC